This entry lists 20 T cell receptor beta chains sequenced from one sample in a study of T cell responses to AZD1222 COVID-19 vaccine. The table came from immunoSEQ multiplex PCR; TCRdb's copy has only in-frame clones and leaves some out. This sample has 150,000 to 190,000 clones; about nine tenths occur once, and the top ten carry approximately 1.8%. Sequenced material: peripheral blood, taken on day 0 of AZD1222 vaccination. These receptors were collected from an adult in good health.

J is TRBJ2-1 and V is TRBV19; 13 nucleotides line up with TRBD2. This CDR3 is built from 16 residues. The trim removed 5 bases at V and 4 bases at J, leaving 5 bases unmatched. Germline values: CDR1 LNHDA, CDR2 SQIVND (reference sequence). In DNA, the CDR3 is TGTGCCAGTAGTGCCCGACTAGCGGGAGGTTACAATGAGCAGTTCTTC. This sequence encodes CASSARLAGGYNEQFF.

The chain joins TRBV2 to TRBJ2-3; D is perhaps TRBD1 or TRBD2 (6 bases each). Germline lookup yields CDR1 SNHLY and CDR2 FYNNEI. The CDR3 covers 13 residues. V lost 4 bases and J lost 3, with 8 bases in between. CDR3 protein: CASSGGGTDTQYF. CDR3 DNA: TGTGCCAGCAGTGGAGGGGGGACAGATACGCAGTATTTT.

V gene TRBV4-1 combines with J gene TRBJ2-7, with TRBD2 matching 10 bases. Germline CDR1 MGHRA, CDR2 YSYEKL. This CDR3 region has 15 residues. With 3 bases clipped from V and 4 bases from J, the junction kept 6 bases outside the gene matches. The CDR3 bases are TGCGCCAGCAGCCATCCTGGACTAGCGGATTACGAGCAGTACTTC. Residues: CASSHPGLADYEQYF.

The chain joins TRBV13 to TRBJ2-3; D tentatively reads TRBD1 or TRBD2 (5 bases each). Per the germline V gene, CDR1 is PRHDT and CDR2 is FYEKMQ (reference sequence). The V gene lost 5 bases and the J gene lost 2 bases, with 14 bases spanning the gap. CDR3 length: 15 residues. For the CDR3, the DNA is TGTGCCAGCAGCAACCGGGACGAAAACACAGATACGCAGTATTTT. Translated: CASSNRDENTDTQYF.

This chain links TRBV19 with TRBJ1-3, with 8 bases that match TRBD1. The ends lost 4 bases at V and 1 base at J; junction bases unmatched: 6. The CDR3 sequence is 16 residues long. CDR1 and CDR2 (germline): LNHDA, SQIVND (reference sequence). The CDR3 is CASSTNHRGSGNTIYF. CDR3 bases: TGTGCCAGTAGTACAAACCACAGGGGGTCTGGAAACACCATATATTTT.

CDR3: CATQGFDTYQPQHF. The CDR3 DNA reads TGTGCCACACAGGGGTTCGATACTTATCAGCCCCAGCATTTT. V is TRBV10-3 and J is TRBJ1-5; 7 bases fit TRBD1. Germline CDR1 and CDR2: ENHRY and SYGVKD. CDR3 size: 14 residues. With 10 bases clipped from V and 5 bases from J, the junction kept 11 bases outside the gene matches.

J is TRBJ2-1 and V is TRBV7-2; possibly TRBD1 for D (6 bases). Germline V gene sequence: CDR1 SGHTA, CDR2 FQGNSA. CDR3 size: 17 residues. Trimming stripped 1 base from V and 6 bases from J, with 19 bases between. The CDR3 sequence: CASSLVSGAGGTNEQFF. The CDR3, as DNA: TGTGCCAGCAGCTTAGTGTCAGGGGCTGGGGGCACCAATGAGCAGTTCTTC.

The V and J genes are TRBV19 and TRBJ1-3; 8 bases align to TRBD1. V was pared by 5 bases and J by 0 bases, with 3 bases of the junction left unmatched. Germline V gene data show CDR1 as LNHDA and CDR2 as SQIVND (reference sequence). The CDR3 extends over 15 amino acids. DNA for the CDR3: TGTGCCAGTAGTTGGGACAGGTCCTCTGGAAACACCATATATTTT. It specifies CASSWDRSSGNTIYF.

The rearrangement joins TRBV7-3 to TRBJ2-2; weak D call: TRBD2 (5 bases). This CDR3 comprises 14 residues. Trimming took 2 bases from V and 5 from J, leaving 9 bases between them. The germline CDR1 and CDR2 sequences are SGHTA and FQGTGA. The CDR3 here is CASSLGGGTGELFF. The CDR3 DNA reads TGTGCCAGCAGCTTAGGAGGTGGGACCGGGGAGCTGTTTTTT. Full variable domain (outside the CDR3, taken from reference TRBV7-3 and TRBJ2-2): GAGVSQTPSNKVTEKGKYVELRCDPISGHTALYWYRQSLGQGPEFLIYFQGTGAADDSGLPNDRFFAVRPEGSVSTLKIQRTERGDSAVYLCASSLGGGTGELFFGEGSRLTVL.

V is TRBV5-1 and J is TRBJ1-1; TRBD1 matches 11 bases. The V gene's germline CDR1 is SGHRS and CDR2 YFSETQ. The CDR3 has 16 amino acids. Trimming cost V 4 bases and J 4 bases; bases outside gene matches: 9. DNA for the CDR3: TGCGCCAGCAGCGCCCCGGGACAGGGGGGTCCCACTGAAGCTTTCTTT. Translating gives CASSAPGQGGPTEAFF.

J is TRBJ1-2 and V is TRBV5-1; TRBD1 is a possible D gene (5 bases). CDR1 and CDR2 from the germline V gene are SGHRS and YFSETQ. CDR3 size: 16 residues. V was pared by 6 bases and J by 2 bases, with 20 bases between. As DNA, the CDR3 is TGCGCCAGCACTTCAACCGGACACGGAGGAAACTATGGCTACACCTTC. Encoded protein: CASTSTGHGGNYGYTF.

The rearrangement links TRBV11-3 to TRBJ1-1; D may be TRBD1 (6 bases). This CDR3 spans 13 amino acids. Trimming left V 5 bases short and J 7 bases short, with 14 bases between. The V gene's germline CDR1 is SGHNT and CDR2 YENEEA. CDR3: CASSTGMSGEAFF. The CDR3 bases are TGTGCCAGCAGCACAGGGATGAGCGGTGAAGCTTTCTTT.

The chain is built from TRBV19 and TRBJ2-1, with TRBD1 matching over 7 bases. The CDR3 covers 14 residues. The germline V gene encodes CDR1 LNHDA and CDR2 SQIVND (reference sequence). J lost 5 bases, V lost 3 bases, and 4 bases had no gene match. CDR3 sequence: CASSIQGVNNEQFF. In nucleotides, the CDR3 is TGTGCCAGTAGTATCCAGGGGGTGAACAATGAGCAGTTCTTC.

J is TRBJ1-4 and V is TRBV11-3; D perhaps matches TRBD1 (6 bases). The V gene's germline CDR1 is SGHNT and CDR2 YENEEA. The CDR3 loop spans 16 amino acids. V was clipped by 1 base and J by 7 bases, with 16 bases between them. DNA for the CDR3: TGTGCCAGCAGCTTAGGAGGGGGACACGCCGGTGAAAAACTGTTTTTT. Amino acid sequence: CASSLGGGHAGEKLFF.

This chain links TRBV7-3 with TRBJ2-2, with no clear D. The V end lost 3 bases, the J end lost 1 base, and 12 bases lay between the germline ends. From germline, CDR1 is SGHTA and CDR2 FQGTGA. This CDR3 is built from 16 residues. The CDR3 coding sequence is TGTGCCAGCAGCTTCTCCCCAGAAGTGAACACCGGGGAGCTGTTTTTT. This encodes CASSFSPEVNTGELFF.

This clone was detected once. This chain connects TRBV28 to TRBJ2-1, with a weak D call TRBD2 (6 bases). Germline loops: CDR1 MDHEN, CDR2 SYDVKM. CDR3 size: 14 residues. V lost 4 bases, J lost 6 bases, and 13 bases lay in between. This chain's CDR3 is CASSYTGEGNEQFF. As DNA, the CDR3 is TGTGCCAGCAGTTATACGGGAGAGGGCAATGAGCAGTTCTTC.

This chain joins TRBV27 and TRBJ2-1, with 9 bases that match TRBD2. CDR1 is MNHEY and CDR2 is SMNVEV in the germline V gene (reference sequence). The CDR3 sequence is 15 residues long. V dropped 0 bases and J dropped 6; count of bases not matched to a gene: 3. The CDR3 reads CASSLSSGSFNEQFF. The CDR3 DNA follows: TGTGCCAGCAGTTTATCTAGCGGGAGTTTCAATGAGCAGTTCTTC.

As DNA, the CDR3 is TGCGCCAGCAGCTTGATGCAGAACATGAACACTGAAGCTTTCTTT. The encoded protein is CASSLMQNMNTEAFF. The rearrangement uses TRBV5-1 and TRBJ1-1; unclear D gene. The CDR3 runs to 15 residues. Germline CDR1 SGHRS, CDR2 YFSETQ. Deletions cut 1 base from V and 0 bases from J, with 10 bases between.

The gene calls are TRBV10-2 and TRBJ2-3; 7 bases line up with TRBD1. J gave up 4 bases and V 6 bases, and 7 bases lay outside the gene matches. CDR1 WSHSY and CDR2 SAAADI come from the germline V gene. The CDR3 extends over 14 amino acids. The CDR3, as DNA: TGCGCCAGCAGGAGAGGGGGCTCCGCAGATACGCAGTATTTT. Translation gives CASRRGGSADTQYF.

The CDR3 is CASRPDRGRDYGYTF. The CDR3 nucleotides read TGTGCCAGCAGGCCCGACAGGGGGCGCGACTATGGCTACACCTTC. The chain employs TRBV6-5 and TRBJ1-2; TRBD1 aligns across 10 bases. The V and J ends lost 6 bases and 3 bases, in that order; junction bases with no gene match: 7. This CDR3 has 15 amino acids. Germline CDR1 MNHEY, CDR2 SVGAGI.